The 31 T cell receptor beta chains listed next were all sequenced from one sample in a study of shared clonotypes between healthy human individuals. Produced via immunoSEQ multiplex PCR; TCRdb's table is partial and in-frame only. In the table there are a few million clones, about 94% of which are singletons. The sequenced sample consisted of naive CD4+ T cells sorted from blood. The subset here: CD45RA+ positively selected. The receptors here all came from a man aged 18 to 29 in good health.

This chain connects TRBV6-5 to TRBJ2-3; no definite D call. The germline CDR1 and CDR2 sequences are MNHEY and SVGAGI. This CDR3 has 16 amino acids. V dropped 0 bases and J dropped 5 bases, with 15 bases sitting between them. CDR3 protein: CASSYSTQGYRDTQYF. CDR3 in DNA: TGTGCCAGCAGTTACTCGACTCAAGGTTACAGAGATACGCAGTATTTT.

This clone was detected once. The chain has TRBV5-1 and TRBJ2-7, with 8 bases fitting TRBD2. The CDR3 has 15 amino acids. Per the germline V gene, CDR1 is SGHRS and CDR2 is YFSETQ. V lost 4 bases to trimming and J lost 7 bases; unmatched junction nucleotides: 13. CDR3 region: CASSLGGSGAWEQYF. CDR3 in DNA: TGCGCCAGCAGCCTCGGAGGTAGCGGGGCGTGGGAGCAGTACTTC.

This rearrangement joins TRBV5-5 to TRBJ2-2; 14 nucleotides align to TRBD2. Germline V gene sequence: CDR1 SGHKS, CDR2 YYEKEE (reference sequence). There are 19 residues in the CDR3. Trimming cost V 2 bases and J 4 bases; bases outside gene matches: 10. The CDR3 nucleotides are TGTGCCAGCAGCTTTCCCGGGACTAGCGGGAGTAAGGGCACCGGGGAGCTGTTTTTT. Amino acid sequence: CASSFPGTSGSKGTGELFF.

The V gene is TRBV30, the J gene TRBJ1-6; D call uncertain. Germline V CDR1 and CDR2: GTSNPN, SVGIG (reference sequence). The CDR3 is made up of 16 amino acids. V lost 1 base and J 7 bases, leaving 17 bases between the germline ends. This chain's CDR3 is CAWSDRPAGVNSPLHF. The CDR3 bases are TGTGCCTGGAGTGACCGCCCGGCCGGGGTAAATTCACCCCTCCACTTT.

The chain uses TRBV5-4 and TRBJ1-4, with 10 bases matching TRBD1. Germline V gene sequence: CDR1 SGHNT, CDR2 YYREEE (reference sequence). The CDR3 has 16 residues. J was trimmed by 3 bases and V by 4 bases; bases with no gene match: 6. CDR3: CASSGGTGDPNEKLFF. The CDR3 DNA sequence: TGTGCCAGCAGCGGGGGGACAGGGGATCCTAATGAAAAACTGTTTTTT.

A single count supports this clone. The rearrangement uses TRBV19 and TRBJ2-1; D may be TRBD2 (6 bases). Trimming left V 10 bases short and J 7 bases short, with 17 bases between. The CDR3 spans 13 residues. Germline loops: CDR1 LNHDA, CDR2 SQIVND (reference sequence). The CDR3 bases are TGTGCCATCAGAGGTAATGGGAGGAATGAGCAGTTCTTC. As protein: CAIRGNGRNEQFF.

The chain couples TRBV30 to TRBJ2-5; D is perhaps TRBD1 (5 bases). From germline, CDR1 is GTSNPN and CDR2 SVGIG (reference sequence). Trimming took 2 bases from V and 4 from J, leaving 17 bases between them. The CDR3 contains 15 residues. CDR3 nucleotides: TGTGCCTGGAGTAGGCCAGGGATTTTTTTAGAGACCCAGTACTTC. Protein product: CAWSRPGIFLETQYF.

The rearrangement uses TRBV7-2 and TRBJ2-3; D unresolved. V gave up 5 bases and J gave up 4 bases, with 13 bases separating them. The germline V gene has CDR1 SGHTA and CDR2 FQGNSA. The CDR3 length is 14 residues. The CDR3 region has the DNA TGTGCCAGCAGCCCCTTTTCTTCGGCAGATACGCAGTATTTT. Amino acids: CASSPFSSADTQYF.

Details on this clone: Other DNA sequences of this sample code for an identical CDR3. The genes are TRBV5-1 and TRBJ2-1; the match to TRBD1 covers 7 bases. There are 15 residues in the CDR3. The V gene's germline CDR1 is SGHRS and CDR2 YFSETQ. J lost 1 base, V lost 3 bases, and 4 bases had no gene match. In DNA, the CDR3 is TGCGCCAGCAGCTCGACAGGGACATCCTACAATGAGCAGTTCTTC. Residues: CASSSTGTSYNEQFF.

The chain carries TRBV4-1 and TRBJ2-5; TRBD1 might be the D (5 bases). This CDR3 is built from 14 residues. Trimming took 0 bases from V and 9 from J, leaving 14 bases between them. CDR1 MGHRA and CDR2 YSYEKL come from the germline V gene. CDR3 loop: CASSQDGRKGAQYF. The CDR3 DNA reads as TGCGCCAGCAGCCAAGACGGACGGAAAGGGGCCCAGTACTTC.

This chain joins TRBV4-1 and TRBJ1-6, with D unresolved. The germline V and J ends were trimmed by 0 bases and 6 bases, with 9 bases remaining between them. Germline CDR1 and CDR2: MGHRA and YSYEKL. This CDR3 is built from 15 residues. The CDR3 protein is CASSQDRRSNSPLHF. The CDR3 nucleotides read TGCGCCAGCAGCCAAGACCGGCGGAGTAATTCACCCCTCCACTTT.

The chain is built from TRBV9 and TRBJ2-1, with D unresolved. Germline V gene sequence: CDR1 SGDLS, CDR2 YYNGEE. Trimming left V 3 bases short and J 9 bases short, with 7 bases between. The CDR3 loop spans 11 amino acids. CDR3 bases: TGTGCCAGCAGCGAGCCGGGTGAGCAGTTCTTC. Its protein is CASSEPGEQFF.

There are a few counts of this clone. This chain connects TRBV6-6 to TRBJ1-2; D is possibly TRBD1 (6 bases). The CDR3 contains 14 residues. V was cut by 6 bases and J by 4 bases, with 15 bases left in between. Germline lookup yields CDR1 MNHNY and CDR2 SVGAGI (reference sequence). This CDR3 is CASRPIQGAYGYTF. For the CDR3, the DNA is TGTGCCAGCAGACCGATACAGGGAGCCTATGGCTACACCTTC.

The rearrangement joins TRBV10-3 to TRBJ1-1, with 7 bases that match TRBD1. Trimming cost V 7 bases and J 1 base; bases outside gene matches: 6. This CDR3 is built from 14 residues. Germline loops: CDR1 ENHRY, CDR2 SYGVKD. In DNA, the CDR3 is TGTGCCATCACTCACGGGACAGAGAACACTGAAGCTTTCTTT. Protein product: CAITHGTENTEAFF.

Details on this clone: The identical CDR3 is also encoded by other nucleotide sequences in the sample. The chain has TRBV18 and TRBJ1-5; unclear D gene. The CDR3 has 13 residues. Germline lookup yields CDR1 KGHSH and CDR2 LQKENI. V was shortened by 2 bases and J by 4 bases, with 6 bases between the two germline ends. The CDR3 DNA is TGTGCCAGCTCACCAACTGAGAATCAGCCCCAGCATTTT. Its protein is CASSPTENQPQHF.

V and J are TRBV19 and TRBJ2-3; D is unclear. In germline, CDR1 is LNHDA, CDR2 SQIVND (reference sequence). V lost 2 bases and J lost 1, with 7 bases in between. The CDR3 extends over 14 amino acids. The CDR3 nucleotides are TGTGCCAGTAGTATACAGACTCGCACAGATACGCAGTATTTT. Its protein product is CASSIQTRTDTQYF.

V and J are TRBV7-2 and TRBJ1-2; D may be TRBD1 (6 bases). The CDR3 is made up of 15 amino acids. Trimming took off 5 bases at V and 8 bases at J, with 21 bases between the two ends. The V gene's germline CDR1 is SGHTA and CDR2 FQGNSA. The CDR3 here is CASSAGGGTGKGYTF. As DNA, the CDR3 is TGTGCCAGCAGCGCCGGGGGGGGCACCGGAAAGGGCTACACCTTC.

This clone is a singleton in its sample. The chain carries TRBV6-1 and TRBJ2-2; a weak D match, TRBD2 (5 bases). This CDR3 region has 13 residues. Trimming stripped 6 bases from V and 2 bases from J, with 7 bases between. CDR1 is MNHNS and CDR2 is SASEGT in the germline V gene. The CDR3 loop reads CASRTINTGELFF. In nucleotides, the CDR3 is TGTGCCAGCAGGACTATCAACACCGGGGAGCTGTTTTTT.

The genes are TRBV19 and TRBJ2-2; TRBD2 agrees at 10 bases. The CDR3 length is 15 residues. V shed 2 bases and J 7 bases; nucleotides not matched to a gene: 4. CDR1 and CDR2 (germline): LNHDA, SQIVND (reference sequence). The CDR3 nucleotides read TGTGCCAGTAGTATAAGAGCTAGCGGGGGCGGGGAGCTGTTTTTT. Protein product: CASSIRASGGGELFF.

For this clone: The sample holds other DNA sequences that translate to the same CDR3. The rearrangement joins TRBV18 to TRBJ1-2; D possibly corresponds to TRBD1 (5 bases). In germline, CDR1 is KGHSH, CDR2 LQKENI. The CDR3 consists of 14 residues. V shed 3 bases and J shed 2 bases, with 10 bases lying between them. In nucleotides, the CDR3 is TGTGCCAGCTCACCGGGGACGGCGAACTATGGCTACACCTTC. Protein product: CASSPGTANYGYTF. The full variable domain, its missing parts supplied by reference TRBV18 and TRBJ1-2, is NAGVMQNPRHLVRRRGQEARLRCSPMKGHSHVYWYRQLPEEGLKFMVYLQKENIIDESGMPKERFSAEFPKEGPSILRIQQVVRGDSAAYFCASSPGTANYGYTFGSGTRLTVV.

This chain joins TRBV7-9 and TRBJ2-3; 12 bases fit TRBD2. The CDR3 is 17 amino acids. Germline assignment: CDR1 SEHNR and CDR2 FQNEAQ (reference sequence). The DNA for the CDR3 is TGTGCTAGGGAAGCCCTAGCGGGGGGGCGTCTCACAGATACGCAGTATTTT. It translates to CAREALAGGRLTDTQYF.

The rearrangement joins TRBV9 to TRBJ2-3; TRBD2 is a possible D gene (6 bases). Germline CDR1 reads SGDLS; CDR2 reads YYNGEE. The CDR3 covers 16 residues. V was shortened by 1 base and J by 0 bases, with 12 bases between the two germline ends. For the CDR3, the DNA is TGTGCCAGCAGCGTACCCCTTGCGGGAAGCACAGATACGCAGTATTTT. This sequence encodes CASSVPLAGSTDTQYF.

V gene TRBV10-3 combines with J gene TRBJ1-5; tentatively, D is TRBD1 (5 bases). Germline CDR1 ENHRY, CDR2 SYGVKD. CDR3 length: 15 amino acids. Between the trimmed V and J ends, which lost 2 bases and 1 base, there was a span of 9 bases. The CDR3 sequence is CAISERGPSNQPQHF. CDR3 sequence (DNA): TGTGCCATCAGTGAGAGGGGACCGAGCAATCAGCCCCAGCATTTT.

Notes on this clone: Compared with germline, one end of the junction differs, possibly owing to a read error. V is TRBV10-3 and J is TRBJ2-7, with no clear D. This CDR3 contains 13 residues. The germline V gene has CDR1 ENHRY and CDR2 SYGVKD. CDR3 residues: CAIGDLLVSEQYF. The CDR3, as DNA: TGTGCCATCGGTGACCTCTTAGTTTCCGAGCAGTACTTC.

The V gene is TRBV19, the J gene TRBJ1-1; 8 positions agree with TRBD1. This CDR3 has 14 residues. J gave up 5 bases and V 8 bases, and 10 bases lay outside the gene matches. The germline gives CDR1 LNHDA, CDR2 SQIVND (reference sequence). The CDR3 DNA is TGTGCCAGTTTCCCGCGGGACAGGAGGACTGAAGCTTTCTTT. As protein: CASFPRDRRTEAFF.

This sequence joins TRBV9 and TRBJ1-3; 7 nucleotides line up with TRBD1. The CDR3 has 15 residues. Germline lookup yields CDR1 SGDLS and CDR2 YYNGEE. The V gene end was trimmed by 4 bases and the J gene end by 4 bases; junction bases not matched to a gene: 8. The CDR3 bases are TGTGCCAGCAGCTCCGCAGGGGGTCCGGGAAACACCATATATTTT. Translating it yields CASSSAGGPGNTIYF.

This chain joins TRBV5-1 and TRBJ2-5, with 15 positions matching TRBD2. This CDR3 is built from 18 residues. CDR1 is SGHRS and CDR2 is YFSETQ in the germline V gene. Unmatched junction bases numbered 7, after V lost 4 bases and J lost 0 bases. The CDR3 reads CASSTGLAGGPYQETQYF. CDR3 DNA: TGCGCCAGCAGCACGGGACTAGCGGGAGGTCCGTACCAAGAGACCCAGTACTTC.

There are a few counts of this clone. CDR3 in amino acids: CASSLAWGGEQPQHF. The CDR3 coding sequence is TGTGCCAGTAGCCTCGCGTGGGGGGGCGAACAGCCCCAGCATTTT. This chain links TRBV19 with TRBJ1-5; D possibly corresponds to TRBD1 (6 bases). Trimming left V 6 bases short and J 7 bases short, with 19 bases between. The CDR3 covers 15 residues. Germline lookup yields CDR1 LNHDA and CDR2 SQIVND (reference sequence).

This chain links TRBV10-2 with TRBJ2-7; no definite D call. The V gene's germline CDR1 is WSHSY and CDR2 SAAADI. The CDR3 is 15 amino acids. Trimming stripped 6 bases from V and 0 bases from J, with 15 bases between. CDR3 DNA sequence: TGCGCCAGCAGGGATGAACTCGGCGGCTCCTACGAGCAGTACTTC. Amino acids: CASRDELGGSYEQYF.

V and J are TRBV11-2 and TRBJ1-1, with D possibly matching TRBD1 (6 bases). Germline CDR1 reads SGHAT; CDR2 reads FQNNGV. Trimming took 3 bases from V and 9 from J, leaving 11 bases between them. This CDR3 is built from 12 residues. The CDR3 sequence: CASSFIQGKAFF. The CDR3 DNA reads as TGTGCCAGCAGCTTCATCCAGGGGAAAGCTTTCTTT.

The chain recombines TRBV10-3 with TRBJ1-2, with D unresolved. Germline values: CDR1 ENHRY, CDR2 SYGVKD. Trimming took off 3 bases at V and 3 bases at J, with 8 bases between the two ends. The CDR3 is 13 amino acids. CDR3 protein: CAISDVVDYGYTF. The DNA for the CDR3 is TGTGCCATCAGTGATGTGGTCGACTATGGCTACACCTTC.